A single sample is the source of the 10 T cell receptor beta chains below, sequenced in a study of blood T cell repertoires in COVID-19 (dated by TCRdb to about 2020). To prepare the library, the immunoSEQ multiplex PCR assay was applied. As stored in TCRdb, this immuneACCESS dataset retains in-frame rearrangements with V and J assigned. A fraction of the clones does not appear; measured against another copy, unresolved V genes explain less than half of the discrepancy, and the remainder lacks a known reason. The sample yields around 250,000 clones; 86% were counted once. In total, the top ten clones hold around 2.2% of the sample. Sequenced sample: peripheral blood. These receptors originate from a man younger than 40 who had recovered from COVID-19.

The chain uses TRBV4-2 and TRBJ2-1, with 13 bases lining up with TRBD2. Germline loops: CDR1 LGHNA, CDR2 YNFKEQ. V gave up 4 bases and J gave up 0 bases; unmatched junction bases: 12. This CDR3 comprises 20 residues. CDR3 sequence reads: CASSPTPGLAGASSYNEQFF. DNA for the CDR3: TGTGCCAGCAGCCCCACCCCCGGACTAGCGGGGGCCAGCTCCTACAATGAGCAGTTCTTC.

Note on this clone: A junction boundary mismatches the germline segment, possibly from a read error. The gene calls are TRBV20-1 and TRBJ2-7; weak D call: TRBD2 (6 bases). This CDR3 is 10 amino acids long. From germline, CDR1 is DFQATT and CDR2 SNEGSKA (reference sequence). The CDR3 region is CSARAEGAHF. In nucleotides, the CDR3 is TGCAGTGCTAGAGCGGAGGGCGCTCACTTC.

V gene TRBV5-1 combines with J gene TRBJ2-1, with a tentative D call TRBD2 (5 bases). The germline V and J ends were trimmed by 1 base and 10 bases, with 12 bases remaining between them. Germline CDR1 SGHRS, CDR2 YFSETQ. The CDR3 is 13 residues long. This CDR3 is CASSLPHEGEQFF. CDR3 in DNA: TGCGCCAGCAGCTTGCCTCACGAGGGAGAGCAGTTCTTC.

The chain is built from TRBV5-6 and TRBJ1-2, with 9 positions matching TRBD1. The length of the CDR3 is 13 residues. Germline CDR1 reads SGHDT; CDR2 reads YYEEEE. J lost 3 bases, V lost 4 bases, and 1 base had no gene match. CDR3: CASSRDRDYGYTF. As DNA, the CDR3 is TGTGCCAGCAGCCGGGACAGGGACTATGGCTACACCTTC.

The chain combines TRBV5-6 with TRBJ1-1; 7 bases align to TRBD1. There are 14 residues in the CDR3. V trimming: 5 bases; J trimming: 6 bases; junction bases outside the gene matches: 10. From germline, CDR1 is SGHDT and CDR2 YYEEEE. CDR3 in DNA: TGTGCCAGCAGGTACTGGGACAGTGATTCTGAAGCTTTCTTT. Protein sequence: CASRYWDSDSEAFF.

The chain combines TRBV3-1 (or the pseudogene TRBV3-2) with TRBJ1-1; tentatively, D is TRBD1 (5 bases). Germline values: CDR1 LGHDT, CDR2 YNNKEL (reference sequence). CDR3 length equals 15 residues. Trimming left V 2 bases short and J 3 bases short, with 13 bases between. CDR3: CASSQPPPRDTEAFF. DNA of the CDR3: TGTGCCAGCAGCCAACCCCCCCCCAGGGACACTGAAGCTTTCTTT.

V gene TRBV10-1 combines with J gene TRBJ1-1; TRBD1 might be the D (6 bases). Germline CDR1 reads WNHNN; CDR2 reads SYGVQD (reference sequence). V dropped 4 bases and J dropped 7 bases, with 16 bases sitting between them. The length of the CDR3 is 14 residues. The CDR3 sequence is CASSAYGQSGEAFF. The CDR3 region has the DNA TGCGCCAGCAGTGCTTACGGACAGTCCGGTGAAGCTTTCTTT.

V is TRBV27 and J is TRBJ2-2, with 8 bases aligning to TRBD1. Per germline, CDR1 MNHEY and CDR2 SMNVEV (reference sequence). The trim removed 2 bases at V and 6 bases at J, leaving 20 bases unmatched. The CDR3 spans 20 residues. CDR3 residues: CASSLRSNPVQTGVAGELFF. The CDR3 DNA sequence: TGTGCCAGCAGTTTAAGAAGCAACCCCGTCCAGACAGGGGTAGCCGGGGAGCTGTTTTTT.

This sequence joins TRBV24-1 and TRBJ2-5; the D gene is possibly TRBD1 (6 bases). Germline V gene lookup returns CDR1 KGHDR and CDR2 SFDVKD. The CDR3 runs to 15 residues. Deletions cut 4 bases from V and 1 base from J, with 12 bases between. The CDR3 protein is CATSESRGPQETQYF. In DNA, the CDR3 is TGTGCCACCAGTGAGTCCAGGGGACCCCAAGAGACCCAGTACTTC.

This sequence joins TRBV3-1 (or the pseudogene TRBV3-2) and TRBJ1-3, with D tentatively TRBD1 (6 bases). This CDR3 is built from 16 residues. Trimming stripped 4 bases from V and 3 bases from J, with 16 bases between. CDR1 and CDR2 (germline): LGHDT, YNNKEL (reference sequence). CDR3 sequence: CASSPTRGDNGNTIYF. CDR3 DNA sequence: TGTGCCAGCAGCCCCACCAGGGGCGACAATGGAAACACCATATATTTT.